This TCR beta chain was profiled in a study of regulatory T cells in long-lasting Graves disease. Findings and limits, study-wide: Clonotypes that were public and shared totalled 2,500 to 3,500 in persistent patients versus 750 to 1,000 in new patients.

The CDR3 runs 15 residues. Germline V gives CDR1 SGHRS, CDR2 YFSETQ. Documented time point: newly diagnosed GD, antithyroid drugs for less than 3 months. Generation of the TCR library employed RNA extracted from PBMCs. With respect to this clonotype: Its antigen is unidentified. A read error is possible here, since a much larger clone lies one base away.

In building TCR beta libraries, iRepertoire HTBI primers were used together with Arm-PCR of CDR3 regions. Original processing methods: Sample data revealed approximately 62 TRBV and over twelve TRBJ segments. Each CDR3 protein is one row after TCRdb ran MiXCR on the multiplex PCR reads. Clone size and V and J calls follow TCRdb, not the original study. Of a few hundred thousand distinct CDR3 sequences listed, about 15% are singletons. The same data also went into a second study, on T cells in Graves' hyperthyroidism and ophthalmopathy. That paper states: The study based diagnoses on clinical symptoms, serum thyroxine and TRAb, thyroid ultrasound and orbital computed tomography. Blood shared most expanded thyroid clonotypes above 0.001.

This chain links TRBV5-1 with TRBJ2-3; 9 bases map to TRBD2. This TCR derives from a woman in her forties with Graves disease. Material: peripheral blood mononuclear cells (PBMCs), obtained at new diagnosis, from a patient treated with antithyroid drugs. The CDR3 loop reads CASNAGGHTTDKQYF. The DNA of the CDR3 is TGCGCCAGCAACGCGGGGGGGCATACCACAGATAAGCAGTATTTT.